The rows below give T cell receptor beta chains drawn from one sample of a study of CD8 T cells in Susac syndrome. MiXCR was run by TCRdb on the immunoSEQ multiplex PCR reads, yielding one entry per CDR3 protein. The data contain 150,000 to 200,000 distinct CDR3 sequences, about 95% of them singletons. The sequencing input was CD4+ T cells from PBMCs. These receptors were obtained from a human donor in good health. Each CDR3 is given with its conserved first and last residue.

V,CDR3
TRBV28,CASSPNMRIRRGTHEQYF
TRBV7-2,CASSFPLTGGADEKLFF
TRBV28,CASSWRGYNEQFF
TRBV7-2,CASSSQSRVGDEQYF
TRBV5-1,CASSLETSGNTGELFF
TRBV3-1,CASSESGFYEQYF
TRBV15,CATSRDLETQYF
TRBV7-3,CASSRAQGYEQYF
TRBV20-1,CSAGQHQQYF
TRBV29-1,CSVAGGDGYTF
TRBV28,CASSLLTGSEGYTF
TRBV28,CASNYRAGINEQFF
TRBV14,CASRRTGNTGELFF
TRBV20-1,CSANDNQPQHF
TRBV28,CASGGGGGRNTQYF
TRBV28,CASSFLDRFSEQYF
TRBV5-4,CASNLNTGTRGYTF
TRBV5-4,CASSTARDRGAYGYTF
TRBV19,CASSGRDRAKNIQYF
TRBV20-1,CSARALAERNEQFF
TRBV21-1,CASTSRAPNQETQYF
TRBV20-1,CSAKGSYTDTQYF
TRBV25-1,CAGSRPGQRGYTF
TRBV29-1,CSVLLDRGWTEAFF
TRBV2,CASSENGRPSGELFF
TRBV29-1,CSVFGLTNTGELFF
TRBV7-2,CASSLVGLQETQYF
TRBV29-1,CSGTGFWGTEAFF
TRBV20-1,CSAIRTGSNQPQHF